This T cell receptor (beta chain) comes out of a study of T cells in tuberculosis. Study as a whole: The T cells targeted glucose monomycolate, a mycobacterial lipid, via CD1B.

Thawed, overnight-rested PBMC were stained with GMM-loaded CD1B tetramer, viability dye and anti-CD3, then sorted. The CD1B tetramers carried C32 glucose monomycolate purified from Rhodococcus equi. Before cryopreservation, the sorted PBMC lost their CD14-expressing monocytes. Sequencing of TCR-alpha and TCR-beta chains was unpaired. Data came from immunoSEQ multiplex PCR; TCRdb stores just in-frame clones and leaves some out. The sample consists of about 59,000 clones, 81% of them appearing once. Findings of the study overall: Some low-affinity tetramer-binding T cells may be absent from this sample.

Sequencing was carried out using CD1b-GMM tetramer-negative cells sorted from PBMCs. The receptor's source is an adult woman with latent tuberculosis.

The CDR3 coding sequence is TGTGCCAGCAGCTTAGCGGGACTAGCGGGCCTCTACGAGCAGTACTTC. As protein: CASSLAGLAGLYEQYF. The V gene is TRBV7-8, the J gene TRBJ2-7, with 12 bases that match TRBD2. Trimming at V came to 0 bases and at J to 3 bases, leaving 3 bases not matched to a gene. The CDR3 is made up of 16 amino acids. Germline values: CDR1 SGHVS, CDR2 FQNEAQ.